This T cell receptor beta chain was captured in a study of sequential checkpoint blockade in melanoma. Study details: Maintenance nivolumab came after either treatment sequence. About two dozen patients had tumor biopsies before treatment and at week 13.

This CDR3 is built from 14 residues. Trimming stripped 6 bases from V and 2 bases from J, with 13 bases between. Germline CDR1 reads KGHSH; CDR2 reads LQKENI. The treatment denotes: randomized to nivolumab then ipilimumab (arm A) or the reverse (arm B). Clones were read by immunoSEQ multiplex PCR, and TCRdb kept only the in-frame ones, dropping some. The table lists several thousand clones, 24% of them singletons, with 10% in the top ten. This clone was found once. The input for sequencing was tumor tissue (inferred from file names), taken from a patient given nivolumab and ipilimumab in sequence. The source of this sequence is a human donor with melanoma. This sequence joins TRBV18 and TRBJ1-1; the D gene is possibly TRBD1 (5 bases). The CDR3 nucleotides read TGTGCCAGCTCCTTACCGGGGCCCAACACTGAAGCTTTCTTT. Residues: CASSLPGPNTEAFF.